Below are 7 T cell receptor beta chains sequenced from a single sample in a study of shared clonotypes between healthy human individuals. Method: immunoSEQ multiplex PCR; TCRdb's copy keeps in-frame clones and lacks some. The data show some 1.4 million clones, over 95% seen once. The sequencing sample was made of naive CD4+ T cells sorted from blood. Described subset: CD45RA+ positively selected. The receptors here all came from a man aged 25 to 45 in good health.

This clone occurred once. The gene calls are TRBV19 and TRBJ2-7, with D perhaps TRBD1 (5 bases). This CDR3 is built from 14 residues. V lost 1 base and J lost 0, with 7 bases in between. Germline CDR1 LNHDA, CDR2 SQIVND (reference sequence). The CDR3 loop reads CASSIAGNSYEQYF. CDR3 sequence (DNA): TGTGCCAGTAGTATAGCAGGGAACTCCTACGAGCAGTACTTC.

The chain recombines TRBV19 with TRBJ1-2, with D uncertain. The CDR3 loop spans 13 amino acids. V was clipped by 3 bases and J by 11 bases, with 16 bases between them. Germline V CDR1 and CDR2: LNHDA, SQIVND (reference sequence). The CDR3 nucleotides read TGTGCCAGTAGTATGACGTGGCAAACTCCATACACCTTC. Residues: CASSMTWQTPYTF.

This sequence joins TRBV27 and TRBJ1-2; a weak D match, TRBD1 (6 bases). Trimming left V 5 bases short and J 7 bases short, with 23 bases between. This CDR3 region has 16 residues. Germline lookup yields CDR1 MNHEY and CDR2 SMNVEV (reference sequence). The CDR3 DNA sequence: TGTGCCAGCAGTCCCCACGTTGACAGGATATTGGGTGGCTACACCTTC. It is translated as CASSPHVDRILGGYTF.

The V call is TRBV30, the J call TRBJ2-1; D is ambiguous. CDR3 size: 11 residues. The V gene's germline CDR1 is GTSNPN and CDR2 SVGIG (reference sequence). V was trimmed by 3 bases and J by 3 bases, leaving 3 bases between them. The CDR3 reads CAWRNYNEQFF. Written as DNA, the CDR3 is TGTGCCTGGAGGAACTACAATGAGCAGTTCTTC.

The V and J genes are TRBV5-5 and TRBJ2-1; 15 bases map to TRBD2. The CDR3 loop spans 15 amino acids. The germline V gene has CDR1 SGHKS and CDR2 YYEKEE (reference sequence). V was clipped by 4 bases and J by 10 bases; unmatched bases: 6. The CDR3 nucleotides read TGTGCCAGCAGCCGGATGGGACTAGCGGGAGGCGAGCAGTTCTTC. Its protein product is CASSRMGLAGGEQFF. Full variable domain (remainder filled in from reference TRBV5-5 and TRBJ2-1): DAGVTQSPTHLIKTRGQQVTLRCSPISGHKSVSWYQQVLGQGPQFIFQYYEKEERGRGNFPDRFSARQFPNYSSELNVNALLLGDSALYLCASSRMGLAGGEQFFGPGTRLTVL.

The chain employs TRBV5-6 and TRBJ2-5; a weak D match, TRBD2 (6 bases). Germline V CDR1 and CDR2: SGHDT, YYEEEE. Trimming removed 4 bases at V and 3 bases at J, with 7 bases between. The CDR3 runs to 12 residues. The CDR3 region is CASSRGEETQYF. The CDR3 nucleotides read TGTGCCAGCAGCCGCGGGGAAGAGACCCAGTACTTC.

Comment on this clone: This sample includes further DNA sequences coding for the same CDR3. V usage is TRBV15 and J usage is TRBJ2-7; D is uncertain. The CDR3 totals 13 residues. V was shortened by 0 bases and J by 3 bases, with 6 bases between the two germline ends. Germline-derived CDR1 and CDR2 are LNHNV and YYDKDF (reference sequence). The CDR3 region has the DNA TGTGCCACCAGCAGAGATCGCCTCTACGAGCAGTACTTC. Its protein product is CATSRDRLYEQYF.